The clone carrying this TCR beta chain was counted between two and nine times. This entry is derived from a study of human T cells and chemical hapten exposure. TCRdb re-called the RACE reads through MiXCR, storing one row per CDR3 protein. The sample lists around 44,000 distinct CDR3 sequences, 4% occurring once. Per germline, CDR1 DFQATT and CDR2 SNEGSKA (reference sequence). This CDR3 is 15 amino acids long. V dropped 0 bases and J dropped 6; count of bases not matched to a gene: 11. The time point was: patch test 1, 2 weeks after DPC sensitization. Treatment in this sample: therapeutic diphenylcyclopropenone sensitization with weekly scalp DPC. It was unfractionated whole blood from which total RNA was extracted.

The chain links TRBV20-1 to TRBJ2-7, with 7 bases fitting TRBD2. Sample: whole blood, taken in connection with sensitization to the hapten diphenylcyclopropenone (DPC). The TCR was taken from a man aged 45-65 years with alopecia areata. Some clones in this sample may be carry-over from other donors' samples. The CDR3 is CSARDRRLADSEQYF. The CDR3 DNA sequence: TGCAGTGCTAGAGATCGGCGACTAGCAGATAGCGAGCAGTACTTC.